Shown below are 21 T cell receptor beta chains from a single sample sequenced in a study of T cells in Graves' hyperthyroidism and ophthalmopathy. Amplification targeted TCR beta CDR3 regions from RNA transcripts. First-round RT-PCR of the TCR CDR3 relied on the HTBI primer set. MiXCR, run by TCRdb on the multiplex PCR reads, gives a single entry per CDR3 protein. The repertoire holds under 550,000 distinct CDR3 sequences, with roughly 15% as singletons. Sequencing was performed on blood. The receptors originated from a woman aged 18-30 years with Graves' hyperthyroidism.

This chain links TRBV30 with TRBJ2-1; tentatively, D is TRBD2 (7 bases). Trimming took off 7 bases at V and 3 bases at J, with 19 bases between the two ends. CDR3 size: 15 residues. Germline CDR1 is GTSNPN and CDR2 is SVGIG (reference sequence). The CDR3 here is CASSVGGGSYNEQFF. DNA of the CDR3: TGTGCCTCCAGTGTTGGGGGCGGGAGCTACAATGAGCAGTTCTTC.

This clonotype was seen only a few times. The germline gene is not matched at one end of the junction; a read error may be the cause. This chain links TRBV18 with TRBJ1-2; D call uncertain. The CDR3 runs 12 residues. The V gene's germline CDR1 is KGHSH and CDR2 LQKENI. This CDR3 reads CVSSPGNYGYTF. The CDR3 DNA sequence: TGTGTCAGCTCACCGGGGAACTATGGCTACACCTTC.

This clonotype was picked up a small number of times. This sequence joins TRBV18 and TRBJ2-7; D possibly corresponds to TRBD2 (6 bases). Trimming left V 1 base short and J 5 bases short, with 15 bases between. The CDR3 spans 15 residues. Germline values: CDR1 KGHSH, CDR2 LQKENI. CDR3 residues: CASSPLGGRRDEQYF. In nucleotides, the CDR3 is TGTGCCAGCTCACCACTGGGGGGTCGTCGGGACGAGCAGTACTTC.

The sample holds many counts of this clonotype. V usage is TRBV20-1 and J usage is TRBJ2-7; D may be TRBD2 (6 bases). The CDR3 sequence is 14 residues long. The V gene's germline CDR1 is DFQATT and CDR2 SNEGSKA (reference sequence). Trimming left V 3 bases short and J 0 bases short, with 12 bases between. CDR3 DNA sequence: TGCAGTGCTAGTTGGGGAGGTCTCTCCTACGAGCAGTACTTC. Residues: CSASWGGLSYEQYF.

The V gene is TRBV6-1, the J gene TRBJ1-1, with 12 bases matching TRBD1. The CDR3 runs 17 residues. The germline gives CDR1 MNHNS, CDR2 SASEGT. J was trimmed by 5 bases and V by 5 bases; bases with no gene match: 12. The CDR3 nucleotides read TGTGCCAGCAGTTTCGCTTGGGACAGGGGGCGGTCAACTGAAGCTTTCTTT. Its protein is CASSFAWDRGRSTEAFF.

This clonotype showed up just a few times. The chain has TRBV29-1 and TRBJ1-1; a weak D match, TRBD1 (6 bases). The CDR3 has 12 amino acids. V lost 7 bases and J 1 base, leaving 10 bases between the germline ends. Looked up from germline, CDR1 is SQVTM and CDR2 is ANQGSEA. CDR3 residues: CSAQQGNTEAFF. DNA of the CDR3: TGCAGCGCCCAACAGGGGAACACTGAAGCTTTCTTT. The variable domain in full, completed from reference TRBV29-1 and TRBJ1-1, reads SAVISQKPSRDICQRGTSLTIQCQVDSQVTMMFWYRQQPGQSLTLIATANQGSEATYESGFVIDKFPISRPNLTFSTLTVSNMSPEDSSIYLCSAQQGNTEAFFGQGTRLTVV.

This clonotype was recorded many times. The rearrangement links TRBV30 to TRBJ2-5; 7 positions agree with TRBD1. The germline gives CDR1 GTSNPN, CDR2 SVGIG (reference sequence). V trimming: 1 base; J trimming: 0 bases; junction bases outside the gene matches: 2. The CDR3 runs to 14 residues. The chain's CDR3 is CAWSAGQNQETQYF. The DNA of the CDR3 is TGTGCCTGGAGTGCGGGACAGAACCAAGAGACCCAGTACTTC.

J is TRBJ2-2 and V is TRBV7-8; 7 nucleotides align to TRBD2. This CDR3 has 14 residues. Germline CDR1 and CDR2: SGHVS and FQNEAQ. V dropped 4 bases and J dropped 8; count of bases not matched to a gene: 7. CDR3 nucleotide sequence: TGTGCCAGCAGCTCTTACGGCGGGAGTGGGGAGCTGTTTTTT. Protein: CASSSYGGSGELFF.

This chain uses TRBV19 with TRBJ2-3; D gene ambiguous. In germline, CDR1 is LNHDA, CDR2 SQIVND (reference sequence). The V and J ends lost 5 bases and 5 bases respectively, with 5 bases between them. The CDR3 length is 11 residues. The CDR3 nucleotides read TGTGCCAGTAGTGGAGTAGATACGCAGTATTTT. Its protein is CASSGVDTQYF.

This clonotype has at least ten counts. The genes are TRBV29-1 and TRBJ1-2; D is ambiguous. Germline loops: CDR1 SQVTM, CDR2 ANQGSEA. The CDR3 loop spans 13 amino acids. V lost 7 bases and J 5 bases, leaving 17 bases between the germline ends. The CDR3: CSGRAPEEYGYTF. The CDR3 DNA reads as TGCAGCGGCCGGGCCCCGGAGGAGTATGGCTACACCTTC.

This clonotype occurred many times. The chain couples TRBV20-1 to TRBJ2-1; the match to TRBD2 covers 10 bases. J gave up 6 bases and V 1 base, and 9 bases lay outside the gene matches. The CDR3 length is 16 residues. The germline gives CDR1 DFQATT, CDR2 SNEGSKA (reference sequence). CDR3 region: CSARALLAGVANEQFF. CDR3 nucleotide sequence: TGCAGTGCTAGAGCCCTTCTAGCGGGAGTCGCCAATGAGCAGTTCTTC.

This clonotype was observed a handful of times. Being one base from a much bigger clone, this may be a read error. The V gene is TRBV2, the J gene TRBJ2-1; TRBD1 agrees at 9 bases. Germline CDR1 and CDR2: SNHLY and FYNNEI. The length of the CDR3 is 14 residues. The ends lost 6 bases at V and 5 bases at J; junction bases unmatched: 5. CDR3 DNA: TGTGCCAGCAGAAACAGGGGGCCGGACAATGAGCAGTTCTTC. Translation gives CASRNRGPDNEQFF. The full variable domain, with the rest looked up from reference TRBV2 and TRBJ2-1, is EPEVTQTPSHQVTQMGQEVILRCVPISNHLYFYWYRQILGQKVEFLVSFYNNEISEKSEIFDDQFSVERPDGSNFTLKIRSTKLEDSAMYFCASRNRGPDNEQFFGPGTRLTVL.

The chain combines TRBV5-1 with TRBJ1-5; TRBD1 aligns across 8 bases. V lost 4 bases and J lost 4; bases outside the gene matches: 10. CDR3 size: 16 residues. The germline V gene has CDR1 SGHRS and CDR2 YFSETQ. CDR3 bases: TGCGCCAGCAGCCCCTCCGGGACAGGCCTTAATCAGCCCCAGCATTTT. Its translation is CASSPSGTGLNQPQHF.

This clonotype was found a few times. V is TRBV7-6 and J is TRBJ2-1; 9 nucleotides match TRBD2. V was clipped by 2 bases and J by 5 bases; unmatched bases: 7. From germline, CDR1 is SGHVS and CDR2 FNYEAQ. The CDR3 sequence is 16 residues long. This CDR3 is CASSLIPSGIDNEQFF. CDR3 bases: TGTGCCAGCAGCTTAATCCCTAGCGGGATTGACAATGAGCAGTTCTTC.

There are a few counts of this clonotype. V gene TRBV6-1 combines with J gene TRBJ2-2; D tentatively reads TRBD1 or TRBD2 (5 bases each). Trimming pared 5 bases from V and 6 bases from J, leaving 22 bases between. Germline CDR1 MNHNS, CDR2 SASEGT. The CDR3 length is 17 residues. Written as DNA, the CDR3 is TGTGCCAGCAGTCGCATGCCCCCCGGGGCCCAGGCCGGGGAGCTGTTTTTT. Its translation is CASSRMPPGAQAGELFF.

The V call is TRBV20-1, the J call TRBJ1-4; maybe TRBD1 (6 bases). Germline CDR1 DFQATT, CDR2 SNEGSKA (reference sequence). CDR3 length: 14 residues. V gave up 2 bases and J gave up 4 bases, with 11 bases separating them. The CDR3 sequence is CSARSGGLNEKLFF. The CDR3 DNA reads TGCAGTGCTAGATCTGGGGGCCTTAATGAAAAACTGTTTTTT.

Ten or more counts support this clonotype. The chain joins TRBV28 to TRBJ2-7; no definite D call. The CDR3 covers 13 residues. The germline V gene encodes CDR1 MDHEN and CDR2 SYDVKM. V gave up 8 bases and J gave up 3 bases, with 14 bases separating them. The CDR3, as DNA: TGTGCCAGCTTAGATCGGACGAACTACGAGCAGTACTTC. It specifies CASLDRTNYEQYF.

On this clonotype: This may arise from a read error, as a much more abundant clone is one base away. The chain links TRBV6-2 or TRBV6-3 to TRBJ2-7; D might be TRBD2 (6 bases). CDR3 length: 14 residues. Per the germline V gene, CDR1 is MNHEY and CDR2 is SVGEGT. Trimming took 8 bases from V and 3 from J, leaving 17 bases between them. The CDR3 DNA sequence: TGTGCCAGCGGTCTAGAGGTGGAGGGCTACGAGCAGTACTTC. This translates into CASGLEVEGYEQYF.

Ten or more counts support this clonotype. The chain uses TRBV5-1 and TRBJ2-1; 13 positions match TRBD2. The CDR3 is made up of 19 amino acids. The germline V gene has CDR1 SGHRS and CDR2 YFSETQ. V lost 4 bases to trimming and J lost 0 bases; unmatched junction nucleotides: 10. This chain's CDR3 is CASSPNTGLAGSSYNEQFF. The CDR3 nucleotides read TGCGCCAGCAGCCCGAACACGGGACTAGCGGGAAGCTCCTACAATGAGCAGTTCTTC. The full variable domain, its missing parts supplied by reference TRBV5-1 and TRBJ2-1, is KAGVTQTPRYLIKTRGQQVTLSCSPISGHRSVSWYQQTPGQGLQFLFEYFSETQRNKGNFPGRFSGRQFSNSRSEMNVSTLELGDSALYLCASSPNTGLAGSSYNEQFFGPGTRLTVL.

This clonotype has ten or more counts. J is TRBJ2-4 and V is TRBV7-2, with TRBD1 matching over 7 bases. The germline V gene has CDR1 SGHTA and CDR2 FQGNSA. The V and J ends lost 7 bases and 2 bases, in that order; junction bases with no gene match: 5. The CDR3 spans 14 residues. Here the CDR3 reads CASTRTGPKNIQYF. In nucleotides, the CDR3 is TGTGCCAGCACCCGGACAGGCCCCAAAAACATTCAGTACTTC.

The CDR3 region is CASRGLWGKDYGYTF. The DNA for the CDR3 is TGTGCCAGCAGGGGCTTATGGGGGAAGGACTATGGCTACACCTTC. The chain recombines TRBV27 with TRBJ1-2; weak D call: TRBD1 (5 bases). The CDR3 has 15 residues. The germline V gene encodes CDR1 MNHEY and CDR2 SMNVEV (reference sequence). V shed 6 bases and J shed 3 bases, with 17 bases lying between them.